This TCR beta chain was documented in a study of spatial heterogeneity in lung cancer (dated by TCRdb to between 2018 and 2021). As for the study more broadly: Donors were 65 to 85 patients with early-stage, untreated non-small cell lung cancer from the lung TRACERx cohort. Follow-up PBMC samples were sequenced whenever available, with the median time to follow-up being two to three years after resection. More beta-chain than alpha-chain transcripts were consistently detected, likely reflecting higher beta-chain transcript abundance. In the raw uncorrected reads, each unique combination of TCR and UMI appeared more than ten times on average. In non-small cell lung cancer, the study made a quantitative comparison of TCR alpha and beta repertoires among multiple tumor regions, matched nontumor lung and blood. TCR repertoire features were related to nonsynonymous mutation counts determined by whole-exome sequencing of tumor tissue. At surgery, about 210 tumor regions, approximately 64 matched nontumor lung samples and more than 55 PBMC samples were TCR-sequenced for both alpha and beta chains. The investigation overall reported the following: Ubiquitous expanded tumor TCRs showed up in blood more often at tumor resection than at routine follow-up. Only roughly 15 patients were included in the comparisons of baseline and follow-up blood repertoires. Additional single-cell paired TCR alpha and beta sequencing was considered necessary to confirm, at a functional level, the hypothesis that regional TCRs recognize regional mutations.

This clonotype showed up just a few times. Which antigen it targets is not known. The record has no base qualities; no much larger clone is one base away. The time point tag for this specimen amounts to: blood at routine non-recurrence follow-up after resection. For TCR sequencing, whole RNA was extracted from tumor and nontumor lung tissue, or from cryopreserved PBMC samples, and no cell sorting was done. Only patients for whom sufficient RNA was available from at least two tumor regions were selected for TCR sequencing. The library was obtained by 5' RACE. The sequencer listed for this sample is NextSeq 500. In the TCR library protocol, a unique molecular identifier was attached to each TCR cDNA molecule so that PCR and sequencing errors could be corrected. The paper's processing steps were these. TCR identification, UMI-based error correction and CDR3 extraction were all carried out with Decombinator tools. Expanded TCRs were defined as those above a frequency of 2 per 1,000, corresponding to the top 1% of the tumor frequency distribution. Rényi diversity was computed with the R vegan package after subsampling each repertoire 100 times to 5,000 TCRs. CDR3 similarity networks were constructed using string-kernel similarity of amino acid triplets, with links drawn between CDR3s whose pairwise similarity was above 0.82. TCRdb itself trimmed the public reads at Q25 with fastp, ran MiXCR and retained productive beta chains. CDR3 protein sequences are deduplicated, and each keeps its most common genes and DNA. The V and J calls here are based on TCRdb, not the publication. This sample lists some 120,000 distinct CDR3 sequences; 9% to 15% were detected once. Roughly 15% of the sample goes to the ten largest clones.

The sequence was obtained from a male donor with early-stage non-small cell lung cancer. Source: PBMCs, taken at follow-up.

The CDR3 reads CASSISSWNEKLFF. The nucleotides read TGTGCCAGTAGTATCTCGTCTTGGAATGAAAAACTGTTTTTT. The chain couples TRBV19 to TRBJ1-4, with an unclear D gene assignment. V and J lose 3 bases and 5 bases, and a span of 10 bases separates them. The germline V gene (reference sequence) specifies LNHDA as CDR1 and SQIVND as CDR2. Counted from cysteine to phenylalanine, this CDR3 has 14 amino acids. CDR3 DNA is the only sequence kept; it has 42 bases, read in frame from the first base.